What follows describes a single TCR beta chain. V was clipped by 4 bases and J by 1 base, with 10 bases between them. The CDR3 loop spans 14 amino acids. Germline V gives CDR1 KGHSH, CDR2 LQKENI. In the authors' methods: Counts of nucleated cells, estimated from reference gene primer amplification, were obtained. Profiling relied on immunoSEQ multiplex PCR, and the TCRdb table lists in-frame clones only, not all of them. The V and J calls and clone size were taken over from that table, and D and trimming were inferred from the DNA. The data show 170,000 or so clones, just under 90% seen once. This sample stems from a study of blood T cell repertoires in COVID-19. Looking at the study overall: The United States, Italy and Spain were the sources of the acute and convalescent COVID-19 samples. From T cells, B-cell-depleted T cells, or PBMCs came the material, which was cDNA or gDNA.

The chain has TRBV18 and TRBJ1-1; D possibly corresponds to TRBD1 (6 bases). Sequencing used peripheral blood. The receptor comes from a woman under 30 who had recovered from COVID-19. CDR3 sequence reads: CASSLMTGNTEAFF. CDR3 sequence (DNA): TGTGCCAGCTCACTCATGACAGGGAACACTGAAGCTTTCTTT.